These 30 T cell receptor beta chains were all obtained from the same sample, sequenced in a study of OX40 agonist ivuxolimab in advanced cancers. Assay used: immunoSEQ multiplex PCR; TCRdb lists only in-frame clones, some missing. The table shows 90,000 to 100,000 clones, with around 85% occurring only once. The specimen was CD4+ or CD8+ T cells sorted from blood, collected in a trial of the OX40 agonist ivuxolimab. Source of these receptors: an adult with an advanced solid tumor such as melanoma, head and neck, liver or kidney cancer.

The V call is TRBV6-6, the J call TRBJ1-3; 7 bases are a match to TRBD1. The V and J ends lost 7 bases and 2 bases, in that order; junction bases with no gene match: 5. Looked up from germline, CDR1 is MNHNY and CDR2 is SVGAGI (reference sequence). This CDR3 has 14 amino acids. In DNA form, the CDR3 reads TGTGCCAGCACTTCAGACAGGGCTGGAAACACCATATATTTT. Protein: CASTSDRAGNTIYF.

This clone was seen once. Here the CDR3 DNA reads TGTGCCAGCAGCTGGGCGAACACTGAAGCTTTCTTT. Protein product: CASSWANTEAFF. V and J are TRBV7-2 and TRBJ1-1; D gene uncertain. The CDR3 has 12 residues. CDR1 SGHTA and CDR2 FQGNSA come from the germline V gene. V was trimmed by 4 bases and J by 1 base, leaving 4 bases between them. The variable domain in full, completed from reference TRBV7-2 and TRBJ1-1, reads GAGVSQSPSNKVTEKGKDVELRCDPISGHTALYWYRQSLGQGLEFLIYFQGNSAPDKSGLPSDRFSAERTGGSVSTLTIQRTQQEDSAVYLCASSWANTEAFFGQGTRLTVV.

The V call is TRBV5-1, the J call TRBJ2-5; a weak D match, TRBD1 (6 bases). The V gene lost 5 bases and the J gene lost 3 bases, with 11 bases spanning the gap. CDR3 length: 13 amino acids. Germline values: CDR1 SGHRS, CDR2 YFSETQ. CDR3 bases: TGCGCCAGCAGTACACAGGGAAAAGAGACCCAGTACTTC. This codes for CASSTQGKETQYF.

The chain carries TRBV6-5 and TRBJ2-3; D remains unclear. The germline V gene has CDR1 MNHEY and CDR2 SVGAGI. The CDR3 is made up of 12 amino acids. V was trimmed by 5 bases and J by 6 bases, leaving 9 bases between them. CDR3 DNA sequence: TGTGCCAGCAGTGCCCCATGGGATACGCAGTATTTT. Translating it yields CASSAPWDTQYF.

DNA of the CDR3: TGTGCCAGCAGCACCCGGGGGTACAATGAGCAGTTCTTC. Residues: CASSTRGYNEQFF. The chain joins TRBV7-6 to TRBJ2-1; D perhaps matches TRBD2 (6 bases). This CDR3 comprises 13 residues. V was cut by 5 bases and J by 4 bases, with 9 bases left in between. The germline gives CDR1 SGHVS, CDR2 FNYEAQ.

The J gene is TRBJ1-5, the V gene TRBV18; TRBD1 aligns across 9 bases. The CDR3 is made up of 16 amino acids. Unmatched junction bases numbered 8, after V lost 2 bases and J lost 6 bases. Germline values: CDR1 KGHSH, CDR2 LQKENI. The CDR3 bases are TGTGCCAGCTCACCAATGGGACAGGGTGAAGGTCAGCCCCAGCATTTT. This gives the protein CASSPMGQGEGQPQHF.

The chain recombines TRBV10-3 with TRBJ2-1; 7 bases agree with TRBD1. V dropped 2 bases and J dropped 0; count of bases not matched to a gene: 10. The CDR3 is 18 residues long. Germline CDR1 is ENHRY and CDR2 is SYGVKD. CDR3 nucleotides: TGTGCCATCAGTGAGGCCCTGACAGGGTGGGGCTCCTACAATGAGCAGTTCTTC. Residues: CAISEALTGWGSYNEQFF.

The chain combines TRBV5-8 with TRBJ1-1; a possible D gene is TRBD1 (6 bases). Germline assignment: CDR1 SGHTS and CDR2 YDEGEE. Trimming cost V 2 bases and J 5 bases, with 13 bases left between them. This CDR3 spans 14 amino acids. The CDR3 region is CASSFSWGRTEAFF. CDR3 sequence (DNA): TGTGCCAGCAGCTTCTCTTGGGGGCGGACTGAAGCTTTCTTT.

The chain joins TRBV4-1 to TRBJ1-1; 9 bases are shared with TRBD1. Germline V CDR1 and CDR2: MGHRA, YSYEKL. J gave up 5 bases and V 1 base, and 8 bases lay outside the gene matches. The CDR3 extends over 16 amino acids. Here the CDR3 DNA reads TGCGCCAGCAGCCAAGCGAAGGGGACAGGGAGGACTGAAGCTTTCTTT. Its protein is CASSQAKGTGRTEAFF.

The rearrangement uses TRBV19 and TRBJ1-2; D is possibly TRBD1 (6 bases). Deletions cut 8 bases from V and 2 bases from J, with 12 bases between. Germline CDR1 LNHDA, CDR2 SQIVND (reference sequence). The length of the CDR3 is 13 residues. CDR3: CASSGTPNYGYTF. Here the CDR3 DNA reads TGTGCCAGTTCCGGGACACCGAACTATGGCTACACCTTC.

V is TRBV9 and J is TRBJ2-1; 10 bases agree with TRBD2. The CDR3 contains 15 residues. Trimming cost V 3 bases and J 3 bases; bases outside gene matches: 3. Germline values: CDR1 SGDLS, CDR2 YYNGEE. CDR3 sequence reads: CASSGSGGLYNEQFF. The CDR3 nucleotides read TGTGCCAGCAGCGGTAGCGGGGGGCTCTACAATGAGCAGTTCTTC.

This clone came up a few times. The chain carries TRBV6-5 and TRBJ1-4; 8 nucleotides line up with TRBD1. Per germline, CDR1 MNHEY and CDR2 SVGAGI. The CDR3 loop spans 14 amino acids. Losses at the gene ends were 6 bases for V and 8 bases for J; bases not matched to a gene: 8. CDR3 amino acids: CASSRTGLREKLFF. Written as DNA, the CDR3 is TGTGCCAGCAGCCGGACAGGGTTAAGAGAAAAACTGTTTTTT.

The J gene is TRBJ2-3, the V gene TRBV5-5; a possible D gene is TRBD1 (6 bases). The CDR3 covers 17 residues. Trimming pared 0 bases from V and 2 bases from J, leaving 16 bases between. Germline V gives CDR1 SGHKS, CDR2 YYEKEE (reference sequence). The CDR3 region is CASSLGMGHKSTDTQYF. The CDR3 DNA is TGTGCCAGCAGCTTGGGGATGGGACATAAGTCCACAGATACGCAGTATTTT.

In DNA form, the CDR3 reads TGTGCCAGCAGTTCTACAGGGAAGCAGTACTTC. Amino acids: CASSSTGKQYF. V is TRBV6-5 and J is TRBJ2-7; TRBD1 is a possible D gene (6 bases). This CDR3 comprises 11 residues. Germline V CDR1 and CDR2: MNHEY, SVGAGI. V lost 4 bases to trimming and J lost 8 bases, with 9 bases between them.

This chain connects TRBV6-1 to TRBJ1-1; D unclear. The CDR3 totals 13 residues. Looked up from germline, CDR1 is MNHNS and CDR2 is SASEGT. V lost 4 bases and J lost 3, with 9 bases in between. The CDR3 coding sequence is TGTGCCAGCAGTGTCCGGCGCGACACTGAAGCTTTCTTT. Protein: CASSVRRDTEAFF.

The chain uses TRBV7-2 and TRBJ2-7, with 15 bases aligning to TRBD2. The trim removed 4 bases at V and 5 bases at J, leaving 9 bases unmatched. The CDR3 runs 17 residues. The germline gives CDR1 SGHTA, CDR2 FQGNSA. The CDR3 nucleotides read TGTGCCAGCAGCTGGGGGGGTGGACTAGCGGGAGGGAACGAGCAGTACGTC. As protein: CASSWGGGLAGGNEQYV.

The V call is TRBV6-4, the J call TRBJ1-1; D is ambiguous. V gave up 5 bases and J gave up 1 base, with 8 bases separating them. This CDR3 contains 13 residues. The germline V gene has CDR1 MRHNA and CDR2 SNTAGT. As DNA, the CDR3 is TGTGCCAGCAGTTCGAGGGAGAACACTGAAGCTTTCTTT. This encodes CASSSRENTEAFF.

This chain links TRBV28 with TRBJ2-7; D is uncertain. The V gene's germline CDR1 is MDHEN and CDR2 SYDVKM. V dropped 3 bases and J dropped 2 bases, with 14 bases sitting between them. The CDR3 is 15 amino acids. This chain's CDR3 is CASSFPFRPPYEQYF. The CDR3, as DNA: TGTGCCAGCAGTTTCCCCTTTCGGCCCCCCTACGAGCAGTACTTC.

This clone was recorded only once. It may be a read error: a sequence one base away is much more abundant. This chain links TRBV19 with TRBJ1-1; D gene uncertain. The V gene's germline CDR1 is LNHDA and CDR2 SQIVND (reference sequence). V was pared by 2 bases and J by 1 base, with 5 bases between. This CDR3 is 13 amino acids long. This CDR3 reads CASSISGNTEAFF. In DNA form, the CDR3 reads TGTGCCAGTAGTATATCAGGGAACACTGAAGCTTTCTTT.

CDR3 sequence: CASSLATGSEAFF. The CDR3 DNA sequence: TGTGCCAGCAGCTTAGCAACTGGGTCTGAAGCTTTCTTT. The rearrangement links TRBV7-2 to TRBJ1-1; D ambiguous. Trimming left V 0 bases short and J 6 bases short, with 8 bases between. The CDR3 totals 13 residues. Per germline, CDR1 SGHTA and CDR2 FQGNSA.

A note on this clone: The sample holds other DNA sequences that translate to the same CDR3. The V and J genes are TRBV7-9 and TRBJ1-1, with a tentative D call TRBD1 (5 bases). CDR3 size: 13 residues. V was trimmed by 5 bases and J by 1 base, leaving 8 bases between them. Germline V CDR1 and CDR2: SEHNR, FQNEAQ (reference sequence). CDR3 sequence reads: CASSRQGNTEAFF. The CDR3 bases are TGTGCCAGCAGCCGGCAGGGGAACACTGAAGCTTTCTTT.

This clone showed up just once. For the CDR3, the DNA is TGTGCCAGCAGCTTAAACAGGAATAACGGGGAGCTGTTTTTT. Translation gives CASSLNRNNGELFF. The chain carries TRBV7-3 and TRBJ2-2, with a weak D call TRBD1 (5 bases). V was cut by 1 base and J by 7 bases, with 10 bases left in between. Germline CDR1 and CDR2: SGHTA and FQGTGA. The CDR3 covers 14 residues.

Regarding this clone: At one of its ends the junction is not consistent with the germline gene, which may arise from a read error. This chain links TRBV29-1 with TRBJ2-1, with D possibly TRBD2 on 6 matching bases. This CDR3 is built from 17 residues. CDR1 and CDR2 (germline): SQVTM, ANQGSEA. DNA for the CDR3: TGCAGCGTGGAAGAAGGACGGGAGAGCGCTACCTACAATGAGCAGTTCTTC. It specifies CSVEEGRESATYNEQFF.

V is TRBV28 and J is TRBJ1-1; 9 positions match TRBD1. Germline V gene data show CDR1 as MDHEN and CDR2 as SYDVKM. This CDR3 has 15 residues. After removal of 1 base from V and 4 bases from J, the junction contained 4 bases not matched to a gene. The CDR3 loop reads CASSLSGQGRTEAFF. In DNA form, the CDR3 reads TGTGCCAGCAGTTTATCGGGACAGGGTCGCACTGAAGCTTTCTTT. Filled out from reference TRBV28 and TRBJ1-1, the complete variable domain reads DVKVTQSSRYLVKRTGEKVFLECVQDMDHENMFWYRQDPGLGLRLIYFSYDVKMKEKGDIPEGYSVSREKKERFSLILESASTNQTSMYLCASSLSGQGRTEAFFGQGTRLTVV.

The chain combines TRBV10-1 with TRBJ1-1; TRBD1 agrees at 11 bases. The CDR3 covers 16 residues. Germline-derived CDR1 and CDR2 are WNHNN and SYGVQD (reference sequence). The V gene end was trimmed by 5 bases and the J gene end by 5 bases; junction bases not matched to a gene: 10. CDR3 nucleotides: TGCGCCAGCAGTACCGAACCGGGACAGGGGGGGACTGAAGCTTTCTTT. Translated, it gives CASSTEPGQGGTEAFF.

The chain is built from TRBV9 and TRBJ2-1; D is undetermined. The CDR3 is made up of 16 amino acids. Trimming removed 6 bases at V and 5 bases at J, with 21 bases between. Germline V CDR1 and CDR2: SGDLS, YYNGEE. The DNA of the CDR3 is TGTGCCAGCACCGGCGGCGGACCCTGGGATCACAATGAGCAGTTCTTC. Translating gives CASTGGGPWDHNEQFF.

The rearrangement joins TRBV19 to TRBJ1-1; possibly TRBD1 for D (5 bases). The CDR3 covers 15 residues. Germline CDR1 LNHDA, CDR2 SQIVND (reference sequence). Trimming stripped 5 bases from V and 1 base from J, with 14 bases between. CDR3 bases: TGTGCCAGTAGTCCCCGGGGCCGGAGGAACACTGAAGCTTTCTTT. Encoded protein: CASSPRGRRNTEAFF.

This clone showed up just once. The genes are TRBV5-1 and TRBJ2-5, with D perhaps matching TRBD1 (5 bases). V gave up 1 base and J gave up 2 bases, with 9 bases separating them. CDR1 SGHRS and CDR2 YFSETQ come from the germline V gene. This CDR3 spans 14 amino acids. The CDR3 DNA sequence: TGCGCCAGCAGCTTGACCAGGGAACAAGAGACCCAGTACTTC. As protein: CASSLTREQETQYF.

This clone occurred a few times. V gene TRBV11-1 combines with J gene TRBJ2-5; D gene uncertain. CDR3 size: 14 residues. Germline V gene lookup returns CDR1 SGHAT and CDR2 FQDESV (reference sequence). V was shortened by 3 bases and J by 7 bases, with 15 bases between the two germline ends. The CDR3 nucleotides read TGTGCCAGCAGCTTCGGCTACTACAAAGGGACCCAGTACTTC. Amino acid sequence: CASSFGYYKGTQYF.

This clone turned up a few times. The rearrangement uses TRBV27 and TRBJ2-7; D remains unclear. Germline loops: CDR1 MNHEY, CDR2 SMNVEV (reference sequence). V was pared by 7 bases and J by 1 base, with 2 bases between. This CDR3 has 10 residues. CDR3 region: CASTSYEQYV. The DNA of the CDR3 is TGTGCCAGCACTTCCTACGAGCAGTACGTC.